This record covers a single T cell receptor beta chain. Ten or more counts support this clonotype. The antigen it binds to is not known. Base qualities were left out, and no much larger clone turns up one base away. This record belongs to a study of T-cell reconstitution after alpha-beta-depleted transplantation in children (dated by TCRdb to about 2016). Study-wide context: T-cell immune reconstitution after TCRalphabeta/CD19-depleted allogeneic hematopoietic cell transplantation in children was quantitatively tracked in the study by means of TCR repertoire profiling.

Trimming at the junction amounts to 2 bases on V and 4 bases on J, and the germline ends lie 9 bases apart. CDR3 length: 14 amino acids, cysteine to phenylalanine. Only the CDR3 portion is preserved as DNA: 42 bases, with reading frame beginning at the first base. The germline V gene gives CDR1 as KGHDR and CDR2 as SFDVKD. The protocol used for the library was PCR. Reads for this sample came from an Illumina HiSeq 2500. TCR library preparation used molecular barcoding, with unique molecular identifiers applied to normalize quantification of the TCRbeta repertoire. The public sequencing data were trimmed at Q25 with fastp and processed into clonotypes with MiXCR by TCRdb, which kept only in-frame beta chains. Each entry merges the rows of one CDR3 protein and shows their most common DNA and genes. The sample table records about 610,000 distinct CDR3 sequences; roughly a tenth of these occur just once. The ten largest clones represent about 4% of the sample.

This sequence was found in a human donor who donated a stem cell graft to a child with acute myeloid leukemia. Sequenced material: PBMCs from the stem cell graft donor, taken from the stem cell graft. Rearrangement joined TRBV24-1 to TRBJ2-3; the D gene lacks a confident call. DNA sequence: TGTGCCACCAGTGATTCGCGCTCAGCAGATACGCAGTATTTT. Translated, it reads CATSDSRSADTQYF.